This T cell receptor beta chain appears in the sequencing data of a study of T cells in Graves' hyperthyroidism and ophthalmopathy. Notes on the study in general: The model anticipated ophthalmopathy a median about 6.5 months pre-onset.

RNA transcripts were the template for amplifying TCR beta CDR3 regions. First-round RT-PCR of the TCR CDR3 relied on the HTBI primer set. Each CDR3 protein gets one entry after TCRdb re-called the multiplex PCR reads with MiXCR. This sample has about 290,000 distinct CDR3 sequences, with roughly 20% found just once. This clonotype was found many times. Antigen specificity is unknown. V lost 1 base, J lost 5 bases, and 12 bases stayed unmatched. This CDR3 has 17 amino acids. Germline CDR1 and CDR2: SGHAT and FQNNGV. The sequenced sample consisted of blood. This clonotype originated in a man aged 50-59 years with Graves' ophthalmopathy. This chain joins TRBV11-2 and TRBJ2-5, with TRBD2 matching over 8 bases. Written as DNA, the CDR3 is TGTGCCAGCAGCTTAGGGGGCGGGAGGAGGTTAGGGGAGACCCAGTACTTC. Translated, it gives CASSLGGGRRLGETQYF.